This TCR beta chain comes out of a study of blood T cell repertoires in COVID-19 (dated by TCRdb to 2020 to 2022). For context, the study as a whole: Samples from collaborators originated in the United States, Italy and Spain and spanned both the acute and convalescent phases of COVID-19. The material from the prospective study consisted of cDNA or gDNA derived from T cells, B-cell-depleted T cells, or PBMCs. Deeply sampled blood TCRbeta repertoires from subjects exposed to, actively infected with, or recovered from COVID-19 were included in the dataset. The repertoires were made available in a free public database intended to serve as a resource for research on the immune response to SARS-CoV-2. The samples were drawn from the first 160 participants of the ongoing ImmuneRACE study and from some 1,300 subjects provided by 6 global collaborators. The sample metadata nearly always contained a de-identified subject ID, COVID-19 status, age in years and sex. HLA class I and class II types, where available, came from metadata supplied by the sample provider rather than from assay-based typing. Broader findings and caveats from the paper: The quantity of clinical and demographic metadata differed by source and by participant and was supplied without curation.

V loses 4 bases, J loses 5 bases, and the germline ends lie 16 bases apart. The CDR3 goes from the cysteine to the phenylalanine over 15 residues. Only CDR3 DNA is held: 45 bases, read in frame from base 1. CDR1 and CDR2 were assigned from the germline V gene as SGHTA and FQGTGA. The collaborating institutions used their own protocols to collect whole blood in K2EDTA tubes. For TCRbeta analysis, collaborator samples were shipped as frozen whole blood, as isolated PBMCs, or as DNA extracted from either sample type. As concerns this clone: Its antigen remains undetermined. No clone much larger than this one lies a single base away; base qualities are absent.

The immunoSEQ Assay, a bias-controlled multiplex PCR, was used to amplify TCRbeta CDR3 regions from genomic DNA. The authors' analysis ran thus. Nucleated cell counts per sample were estimated from amplification of reference gene primers within the assay. To quantify the absolute abundance of each unique TCRbeta CDR3 rearrangement, sequence reads were collapsed and filtered. For each sample, productive Simpson clonality was calculated as the square root of Simpson's diversity index across productive rearrangements. TCRdb carries this immuneACCESS record with in-frame sequences only. Its versions omit some clonotypes, under half of them owing to an unresolved V gene in the studies checked, with the rest unexplained. The V and J calls and clone size are taken from that table; D and trimming were inferred from the DNA. In this sample the table shows approximately 68,000 clones, roughly 86% of which occur a single time. The ten largest clones capture around 13% of the sample.

Material: peripheral blood. The chain is assembled from TRBV7-3 and TRBJ2-3, with TRBD2 tentatively as D gene (6 bases match). The receptor's source is a woman aged 55-75 years with acute or convalescent COVID-19. The DNA sequence reads TGTGCCAGCAGCTCCGTAGGGTTGGAGGGAGATACGCAGTATTTT. Translated, this gives CASSSVGLEGDTQYF.